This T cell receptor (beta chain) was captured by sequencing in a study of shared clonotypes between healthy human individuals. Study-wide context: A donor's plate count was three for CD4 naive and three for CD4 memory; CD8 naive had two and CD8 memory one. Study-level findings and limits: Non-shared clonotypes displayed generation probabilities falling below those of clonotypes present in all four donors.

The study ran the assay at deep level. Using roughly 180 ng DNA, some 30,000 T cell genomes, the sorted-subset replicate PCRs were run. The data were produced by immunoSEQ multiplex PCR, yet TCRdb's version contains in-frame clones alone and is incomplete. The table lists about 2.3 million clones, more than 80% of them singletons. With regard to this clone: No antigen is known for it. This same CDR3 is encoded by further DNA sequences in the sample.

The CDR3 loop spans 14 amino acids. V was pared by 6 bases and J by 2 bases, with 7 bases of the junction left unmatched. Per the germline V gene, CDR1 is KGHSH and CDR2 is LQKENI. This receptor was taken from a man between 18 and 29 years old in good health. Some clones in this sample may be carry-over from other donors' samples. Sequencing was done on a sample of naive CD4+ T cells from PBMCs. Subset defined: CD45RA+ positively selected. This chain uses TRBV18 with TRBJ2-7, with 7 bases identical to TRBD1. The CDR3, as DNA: TGTGCCAGCTCGCCCGGGACAGAGCCCTACGAGCAGTACTTC. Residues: CASSPGTEPYEQYF.